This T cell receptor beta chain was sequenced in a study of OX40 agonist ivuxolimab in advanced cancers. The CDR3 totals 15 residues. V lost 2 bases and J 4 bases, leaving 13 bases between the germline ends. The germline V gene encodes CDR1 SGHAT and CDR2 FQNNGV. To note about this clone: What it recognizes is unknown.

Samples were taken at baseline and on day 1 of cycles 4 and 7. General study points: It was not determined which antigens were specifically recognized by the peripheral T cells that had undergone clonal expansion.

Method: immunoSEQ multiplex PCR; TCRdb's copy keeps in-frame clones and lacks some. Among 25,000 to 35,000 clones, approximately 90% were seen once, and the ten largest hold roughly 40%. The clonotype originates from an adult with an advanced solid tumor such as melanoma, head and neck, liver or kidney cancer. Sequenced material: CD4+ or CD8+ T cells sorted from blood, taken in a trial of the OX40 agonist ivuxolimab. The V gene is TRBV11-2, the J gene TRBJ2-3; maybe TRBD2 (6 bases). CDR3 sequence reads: CASSLITSGADTQYF. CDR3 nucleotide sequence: TGTGCCAGCAGCTTAATCACCTCGGGGGCAGATACGCAGTATTTT. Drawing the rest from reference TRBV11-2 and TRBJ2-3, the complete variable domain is EAGVAQSPRYKIIEKRQSVAFWCNPISGHATLYWYQQILGQGPKLLIQFQNNGVVDDSQLPKDRFSAERLKGVDSTLKIQPAKLEDSAVYLCASSLITSGADTQYFGPGTRLTVL.